This T cell receptor (beta chain) was observed in a study of T cell repertoires and HLA-DP antigens. Study context: Alloreactive CD4+ T cells targeted HLA-DP on transduced HeLa. Average DNA input: roughly 0.2 ug for CD137+CD4+ sorts, 950 to 1,500 ng pre-culture. Study-wide points: A non-physiological HeLa system presented antigen to total CD4+ responders.

Amplification used primers for 54 TRBV and 13 TRBJ segments. Assay: immunoSEQ multiplex PCR; the TCRdb copy retains only in-frame clones and omits some. The profile shows about 110,000 clones, 92% of them singletons. The V gene lost 2 bases and the J gene lost 5 bases, with 7 bases spanning the gap. Germline CDR1 and CDR2: MDHEN and SYDVKM. CDR3 length: 12 amino acids. Points on this clone: The target antigen is unknown.

This sequence joins TRBV28 and TRBJ2-7; no reliable D call. Sequencing used CD4+ T cells from PBMCs. The TCR comes from a woman in her late teens or twenties in good health and CMV-seronegative. CDR3 protein: CASSLAGNEQYF. As DNA, the CDR3 is TGTGCCAGCAGTTTAGCCGGTAACGAGCAGTACTTC.